The 29 T cell receptor beta chains reported below all come from one sample, sequenced in a study of identifying expanded T cells in peripheral blood. Only in-frame clones appear in the TCRdb table, and some are missing; sequencing was by immunoSEQ multiplex PCR. The data show about 82,000 clones, about 87% seen once. The sample was blood. The receptors here all came from a person aged 18 to 69 in good health.

The chain joins TRBV19 to TRBJ1-4; D gene unclear. Germline V gene sequence: CDR1 LNHDA, CDR2 SQIVND (reference sequence). This CDR3 has 15 residues. The V end lost 3 bases, the J end lost 4 bases, and 12 bases lay between the germline ends. CDR3 amino acids: CASSIYGNINEKLFF. CDR3 DNA sequence: TGTGCCAGTAGTATCTACGGGAATATTAATGAAAAACTGTTTTTT.

The V call is TRBV5-1, the J call TRBJ1-2; the D is unclear. With 3 bases removed from V and 8 bases from J, the gap between germline ends came to 14 bases. There are 13 residues in the CDR3. Looked up from germline, CDR1 is SGHRS and CDR2 is YFSETQ. CDR3 nucleotides: TGCGCCAGCAGCTCCTCCTCCTTTTGGGGCTACACCTTC. Translation gives CASSSSSFWGYTF.

This rearrangement joins TRBV19 to TRBJ1-1, with D perhaps matching TRBD1 (5 bases). V gave up 6 bases and J gave up 0 bases, with 11 bases separating them. Germline-derived CDR1 and CDR2 are LNHDA and SQIVND (reference sequence). The CDR3 runs to 14 residues. For the CDR3, the DNA is TGTGCCAGTAGAAAAGGGGTGGTGAACACTGAAGCTTTCTTT. It yields the protein CASRKGVVNTEAFF.

The V gene is TRBV2, the J gene TRBJ1-1; 10 bases align to TRBD1. V shed 7 bases and J 2 bases; nucleotides not matched to a gene: 10. This CDR3 contains 16 residues. Germline CDR1 SNHLY, CDR2 FYNNEI. The CDR3 nucleotides read TGTGCCAGCAATCGGGGACAGGGGAGTGGAAACACTGAAGCTTTCTTT. Its protein is CASNRGQGSGNTEAFF.

This chain joins TRBV11-2 and TRBJ1-6; the D gene is possibly TRBD1 (5 bases). Germline lookup yields CDR1 SGHAT and CDR2 FQNNGV. The CDR3 is made up of 17 amino acids. The V end was cut by 1 base, the J end by 3 bases, with 13 bases between. The CDR3 region has the DNA TGTGCCAGCAGCTTAGGAGCCGGGACCGGCTATAATTCACCCCTCCACTTT. Protein product: CASSLGAGTGYNSPLHF.

This chain joins TRBV27 and TRBJ2-1; TRBD1 matches at 9 bases. CDR1 and CDR2 (germline): MNHEY, SMNVEV (reference sequence). V trimming: 1 base; J trimming: 16 bases; junction bases outside the gene matches: 8. The CDR3 runs to 13 residues. Written as DNA, the CDR3 is TGTGCCAGCAGTTTATATAAGGACAGGGGTAGTTTCTTC. Amino acids: CASSLYKDRGSFF.

This sequence joins TRBV30 and TRBJ1-1; 8 bases are a match to TRBD1. V shed 5 bases and J 2 bases; nucleotides not matched to a gene: 10. Germline CDR1 GTSNPN, CDR2 SVGIG (reference sequence). This CDR3 region has 15 residues. The CDR3: CAWVYSDRANTEAFF. CDR3 DNA sequence: TGTGCCTGGGTTTACTCGGACAGGGCTAACACTGAAGCTTTCTTT.

The chain joins TRBV2 to TRBJ1-1, with D possibly matching TRBD1 (5 bases). CDR1 is SNHLY, CDR2 FYNNEI, per germline. V was trimmed by 5 bases and J by 7 bases, leaving 8 bases between them. The CDR3 runs 11 residues. As DNA, the CDR3 is TGTGCCAGCAGTCGGGGGGGTGAAGCTTTCTTT. It specifies CASSRGGEAFF.

The rearrangement joins TRBV19 to TRBJ2-3; either TRBD1 or TRBD2 may supply D (5 bases each). Per the germline V gene, CDR1 is LNHDA and CDR2 is SQIVND (reference sequence). Trimming shortened V by 4 bases and J by 3 bases, and 20 bases separated the two germline ends. The CDR3 spans 17 residues. The CDR3 nucleotides read TGTGCCAGTAGTAGACGATGGGGGAATATAGTGACAGATACGCAGTATTTT. Protein sequence: CASSRRWGNIVTDTQYF. Full variable domain (missing parts from reference TRBV19 and TRBJ2-3): DGGITQSPKYLFRKEGQNVTLSCEQNLNHDAMYWYRQDPGQGLRLIYYSQIVNDFQKGDIAEGYSVSREKKESFPLTVTSAQKNPTAFYLCASSRRWGNIVTDTQYFGPGTRLTVL.

This chain joins TRBV7-7 and TRBJ2-1, with TRBD1 as a possible D gene (6 bases). Germline CDR1 is SSHAT and CDR2 is FNYEAQ (reference sequence). This CDR3 region has 13 residues. Between the trimmed V and J ends, which lost 1 base and 13 bases, there was a span of 14 bases. This CDR3 reads CASSLGPQGLQFF. CDR3 nucleotides: TGTGCCAGCAGCTTAGGCCCACAGGGCCTTCAGTTCTTC.

Only one count was recorded for this clone. The chain recombines TRBV19 with TRBJ1-1, with TRBD1 matching over 7 bases. Unmatched junction bases numbered 7, after V lost 5 bases and J lost 1 base. Looked up from germline, CDR1 is LNHDA and CDR2 is SQIVND (reference sequence). The CDR3 spans 15 residues. The CDR3 spells CASSPSDRANTEAFF. The DNA for the CDR3 is TGTGCCAGTAGTCCCTCTGACAGGGCGAACACTGAAGCTTTCTTT.

V and J are TRBV7-8 and TRBJ2-3; tentatively, D is TRBD1 (5 bases). Between the trimmed V and J ends, which lost 5 bases and 3 bases, there was a span of 9 bases. The germline CDR1 and CDR2 sequences are SGHVS and FQNEAQ. The length of the CDR3 is 13 residues. The CDR3 DNA sequence: TGTGCCAGCAGCATAGGACAAACAGATACGCAGTATTTT. It is translated as CASSIGQTDTQYF.

This chain connects TRBV18 to TRBJ1-1, with D uncertain. Trimming stripped 2 bases from V and 8 bases from J, with 18 bases between. This CDR3 has 15 residues. In germline, CDR1 is KGHSH, CDR2 LQKENI. The DNA of the CDR3 is TGTGCCAGCTCACCAGACGGGGTTCGAACGGGAGAAGCTTTCTTT. Protein sequence: CASSPDGVRTGEAFF. Together with reference TRBV18 and TRBJ1-1, the CDR3 gives the full variable domain: NAGVMQNPRHLVRRRGQEARLRCSPMKGHSHVYWYRQLPEEGLKFMVYLQKENIIDESGMPKERFSAEFPKEGPSILRIQQVVRGDSAAYFCASSPDGVRTGEAFFGQGTRLTVV.

This rearrangement joins TRBV6-1 to TRBJ2-6; D might be TRBD1 or TRBD2, each matching 6 bases. The germline gives CDR1 MNHNS, CDR2 SASEGT. This CDR3 contains 15 residues. Trimming cost V 10 bases and J 0 bases, with 13 bases left between them. CDR3 sequence: CATHRGVSGANVLTF. CDR3 nucleotide sequence: TGTGCCACCCATAGGGGGGTCTCTGGGGCCAACGTCCTGACTTTC.

V is TRBV30 and J is TRBJ2-3; possible D gene TRBD1, 6 bases. This CDR3 is 12 amino acids long. Germline V CDR1 and CDR2: GTSNPN, SVGIG (reference sequence). V was cut by 7 bases and J by 0 bases, with 8 bases left in between. This chain's CDR3 is CASRGSTDTQYF. As DNA, the CDR3 is TGTGCCTCCAGGGGAAGCACAGATACGCAGTATTTT.

The J gene is TRBJ2-3, the V gene TRBV7-2; D is undetermined. The CDR3 is 14 amino acids. Between the trimmed V and J ends, which lost 3 bases and 3 bases, there was a span of 10 bases. The V gene's germline CDR1 is SGHTA and CDR2 FQGNSA. In nucleotides, the CDR3 is TGTGCCAGCAGCTTTTACGCAAAAACAGATACGCAGTATTTT. Its translation: CASSFYAKTDTQYF.

V usage is TRBV11-2 and J usage is TRBJ1-4; tentatively, D is TRBD1 (5 bases). Trimming removed 4 bases from V and 8 bases from J, with 8 bases in between. Germline assignment: CDR1 SGHAT and CDR2 FQNNGV. The CDR3 totals 12 residues. This CDR3 is CASSSEGEKLFF. In DNA form, the CDR3 reads TGTGCCAGCAGCTCAGAGGGGGAAAAACTGTTTTTT.

This clone has only one observation. A junction end diverges from the germline sequence, so it may reflect a read error. The chain couples TRBV5-5 to TRBJ1-2; tentative D call: TRBD1 (5 bases). Germline V gives CDR1 SGHKS, CDR2 YYEKEE (reference sequence). The CDR3 sequence is 14 residues long. The CDR3 sequence is CASTLGHVGGGYTF. The CDR3 bases are TGTGCCAGCACCTTGGGGCATGTTGGGGGTGGCTACACCTTC.

The rearrangement joins TRBV5-6 to TRBJ2-1; 10 bases fit TRBD2. The V gene end was trimmed by 0 bases and the J gene end by 0 bases; junction bases not matched to a gene: 9. Germline CDR1 SGHDT, CDR2 YYEEEE. The length of the CDR3 is 19 residues. The CDR3 DNA sequence: TGTGCCAGCAGCTTGGTTCTAGCGGGAGCAAGCAGCTCCTACAATGAGCAGTTCTTC. It codes for CASSLVLAGASSSYNEQFF.

The chain employs TRBV4-1 and TRBJ1-4; 7 bases fit TRBD1. Germline assignment: CDR1 MGHRA and CDR2 YSYEKL. Germline trimming cut 1 base from V and 7 bases from J; bases unmatched to any gene: 6. The CDR3 loop spans 15 amino acids. The CDR3, as DNA: TGCGCCAGCAGCCAAGCGACAGGGAAGGGTGAAAAACTGTTTTTT. It encodes CASSQATGKGEKLFF.

This rearrangement joins TRBV5-8 to TRBJ2-7; D gene ambiguous. The germline V gene encodes CDR1 SGHTS and CDR2 YDEGEE. Trimming shortened V by 1 base and J by 3 bases, and 14 bases separated the two germline ends. The length of the CDR3 is 15 residues. The CDR3 nucleotides read TGTGCCAGCAGCTTGTCGGTACAGCCTATCTACGAGCAGTACTTC. It is translated as CASSLSVQPIYEQYF. The complete variable domain, with remaining parts taken from reference TRBV5-8 and TRBJ2-7, reads EAGVTQSPTHLIKTRGQQATLRCSPISGHTSVYWYQQALGLGLQFLLWYDEGEERNRGNFPPRFSGRQFPNYSSELNVNALELEDSALYLCASSLSVQPIYEQYFGPGTRLTVT.

The V call is TRBV6-1, the J call TRBJ2-3, with 10 bases identical to TRBD2. CDR1 MNHNS and CDR2 SASEGT come from the germline V gene. The CDR3 is 15 residues long. V lost 3 bases and J lost 5; bases outside the gene matches: 5. Written as DNA, the CDR3 is TGTGCCAGCAGTGACCTAGCGGGGGCCGGAGATACGCAGTATTTT. This encodes CASSDLAGAGDTQYF.

This chain links TRBV5-1 with TRBJ2-7; D unclear. V was clipped by 0 bases and J by 4 bases, with 14 bases between them. Germline V lookup: CDR1 SGHRS, CDR2 YFSETQ. The length of the CDR3 is 15 residues. The CDR3 nucleotides are TGCGCCAGCAGCTTGGGATCAGGTGGTGGATACGAGCAGTACTTC. The encoded protein is CASSLGSGGGYEQYF.

This rearrangement joins TRBV6-1 to TRBJ2-7; TRBD2 matches 10 bases. V dropped 4 bases and J dropped 0; count of bases not matched to a gene: 3. Germline V CDR1 and CDR2: MNHNS, SASEGT. The CDR3 has 15 amino acids. The DNA of the CDR3 is TGTGCCAGCAGTGGGGCTAGCGGGAGCTCCTACGAGCAGTACTTC. Residues: CASSGASGSSYEQYF.

This rearrangement joins TRBV5-5 to TRBJ2-7; 9 nucleotides line up with TRBD1. V was pared by 6 bases and J by 0 bases, with 13 bases of the junction left unmatched. CDR1 is SGHKS, CDR2 YYEKEE, per germline (reference sequence). This CDR3 is 17 amino acids long. CDR3 nucleotides: TGTGCCAGCATTCTTCAACCACCGGGACAGGGCTCCTACGAGCAGTACTTC. This encodes CASILQPPGQGSYEQYF.

V usage is TRBV10-2 and J usage is TRBJ1-5; maybe TRBD1 (6 bases). CDR1 and CDR2 from the germline V gene are WSHSY and SAAADI. The ends were cut back, 1 base at V and 0 bases at J, with 7 bases in the middle. This CDR3 is 15 amino acids long. The CDR3 sequence: CASSEYRDSNQPQHF. Here the CDR3 DNA reads TGCGCCAGCAGTGAGTACAGGGATAGCAATCAGCCCCAGCATTTT.

The chain links TRBV2 to TRBJ1-2; D not resolved. Germline CDR1 and CDR2: SNHLY and FYNNEI. CDR3 length equals 14 residues. V was clipped by 4 bases and J by 4 bases, with 13 bases between them. CDR3 protein: CASSGSSTLYGYTF. CDR3 coding DNA: TGTGCCAGCAGTGGTTCCAGTACCCTCTATGGCTACACCTTC.

This clone came up once. The J gene is TRBJ1-2, the V gene TRBV30; D unresolved. Trimming removed 0 bases at V and 3 bases at J, with 8 bases between. This CDR3 is built from 13 residues. Germline loops: CDR1 GTSNPN, CDR2 SVGIG (reference sequence). CDR3 residues: CAWSVNADYGYTF. CDR3 DNA sequence: TGTGCCTGGAGTGTAAATGCGGACTATGGCTACACCTTC.

The rearrangement joins TRBV9 to TRBJ1-6; possibly TRBD1 for D (5 bases). V was pared by 1 base and J by 5 bases, with 7 bases between. Germline CDR1 and CDR2: SGDLS and YYNGEE. The CDR3 runs to 14 residues. CDR3 DNA sequence: TGTGCCAGCAGCGTATCCAGGGATAATTCACCCCTCCACTTT. Translated, it gives CASSVSRDNSPLHF.